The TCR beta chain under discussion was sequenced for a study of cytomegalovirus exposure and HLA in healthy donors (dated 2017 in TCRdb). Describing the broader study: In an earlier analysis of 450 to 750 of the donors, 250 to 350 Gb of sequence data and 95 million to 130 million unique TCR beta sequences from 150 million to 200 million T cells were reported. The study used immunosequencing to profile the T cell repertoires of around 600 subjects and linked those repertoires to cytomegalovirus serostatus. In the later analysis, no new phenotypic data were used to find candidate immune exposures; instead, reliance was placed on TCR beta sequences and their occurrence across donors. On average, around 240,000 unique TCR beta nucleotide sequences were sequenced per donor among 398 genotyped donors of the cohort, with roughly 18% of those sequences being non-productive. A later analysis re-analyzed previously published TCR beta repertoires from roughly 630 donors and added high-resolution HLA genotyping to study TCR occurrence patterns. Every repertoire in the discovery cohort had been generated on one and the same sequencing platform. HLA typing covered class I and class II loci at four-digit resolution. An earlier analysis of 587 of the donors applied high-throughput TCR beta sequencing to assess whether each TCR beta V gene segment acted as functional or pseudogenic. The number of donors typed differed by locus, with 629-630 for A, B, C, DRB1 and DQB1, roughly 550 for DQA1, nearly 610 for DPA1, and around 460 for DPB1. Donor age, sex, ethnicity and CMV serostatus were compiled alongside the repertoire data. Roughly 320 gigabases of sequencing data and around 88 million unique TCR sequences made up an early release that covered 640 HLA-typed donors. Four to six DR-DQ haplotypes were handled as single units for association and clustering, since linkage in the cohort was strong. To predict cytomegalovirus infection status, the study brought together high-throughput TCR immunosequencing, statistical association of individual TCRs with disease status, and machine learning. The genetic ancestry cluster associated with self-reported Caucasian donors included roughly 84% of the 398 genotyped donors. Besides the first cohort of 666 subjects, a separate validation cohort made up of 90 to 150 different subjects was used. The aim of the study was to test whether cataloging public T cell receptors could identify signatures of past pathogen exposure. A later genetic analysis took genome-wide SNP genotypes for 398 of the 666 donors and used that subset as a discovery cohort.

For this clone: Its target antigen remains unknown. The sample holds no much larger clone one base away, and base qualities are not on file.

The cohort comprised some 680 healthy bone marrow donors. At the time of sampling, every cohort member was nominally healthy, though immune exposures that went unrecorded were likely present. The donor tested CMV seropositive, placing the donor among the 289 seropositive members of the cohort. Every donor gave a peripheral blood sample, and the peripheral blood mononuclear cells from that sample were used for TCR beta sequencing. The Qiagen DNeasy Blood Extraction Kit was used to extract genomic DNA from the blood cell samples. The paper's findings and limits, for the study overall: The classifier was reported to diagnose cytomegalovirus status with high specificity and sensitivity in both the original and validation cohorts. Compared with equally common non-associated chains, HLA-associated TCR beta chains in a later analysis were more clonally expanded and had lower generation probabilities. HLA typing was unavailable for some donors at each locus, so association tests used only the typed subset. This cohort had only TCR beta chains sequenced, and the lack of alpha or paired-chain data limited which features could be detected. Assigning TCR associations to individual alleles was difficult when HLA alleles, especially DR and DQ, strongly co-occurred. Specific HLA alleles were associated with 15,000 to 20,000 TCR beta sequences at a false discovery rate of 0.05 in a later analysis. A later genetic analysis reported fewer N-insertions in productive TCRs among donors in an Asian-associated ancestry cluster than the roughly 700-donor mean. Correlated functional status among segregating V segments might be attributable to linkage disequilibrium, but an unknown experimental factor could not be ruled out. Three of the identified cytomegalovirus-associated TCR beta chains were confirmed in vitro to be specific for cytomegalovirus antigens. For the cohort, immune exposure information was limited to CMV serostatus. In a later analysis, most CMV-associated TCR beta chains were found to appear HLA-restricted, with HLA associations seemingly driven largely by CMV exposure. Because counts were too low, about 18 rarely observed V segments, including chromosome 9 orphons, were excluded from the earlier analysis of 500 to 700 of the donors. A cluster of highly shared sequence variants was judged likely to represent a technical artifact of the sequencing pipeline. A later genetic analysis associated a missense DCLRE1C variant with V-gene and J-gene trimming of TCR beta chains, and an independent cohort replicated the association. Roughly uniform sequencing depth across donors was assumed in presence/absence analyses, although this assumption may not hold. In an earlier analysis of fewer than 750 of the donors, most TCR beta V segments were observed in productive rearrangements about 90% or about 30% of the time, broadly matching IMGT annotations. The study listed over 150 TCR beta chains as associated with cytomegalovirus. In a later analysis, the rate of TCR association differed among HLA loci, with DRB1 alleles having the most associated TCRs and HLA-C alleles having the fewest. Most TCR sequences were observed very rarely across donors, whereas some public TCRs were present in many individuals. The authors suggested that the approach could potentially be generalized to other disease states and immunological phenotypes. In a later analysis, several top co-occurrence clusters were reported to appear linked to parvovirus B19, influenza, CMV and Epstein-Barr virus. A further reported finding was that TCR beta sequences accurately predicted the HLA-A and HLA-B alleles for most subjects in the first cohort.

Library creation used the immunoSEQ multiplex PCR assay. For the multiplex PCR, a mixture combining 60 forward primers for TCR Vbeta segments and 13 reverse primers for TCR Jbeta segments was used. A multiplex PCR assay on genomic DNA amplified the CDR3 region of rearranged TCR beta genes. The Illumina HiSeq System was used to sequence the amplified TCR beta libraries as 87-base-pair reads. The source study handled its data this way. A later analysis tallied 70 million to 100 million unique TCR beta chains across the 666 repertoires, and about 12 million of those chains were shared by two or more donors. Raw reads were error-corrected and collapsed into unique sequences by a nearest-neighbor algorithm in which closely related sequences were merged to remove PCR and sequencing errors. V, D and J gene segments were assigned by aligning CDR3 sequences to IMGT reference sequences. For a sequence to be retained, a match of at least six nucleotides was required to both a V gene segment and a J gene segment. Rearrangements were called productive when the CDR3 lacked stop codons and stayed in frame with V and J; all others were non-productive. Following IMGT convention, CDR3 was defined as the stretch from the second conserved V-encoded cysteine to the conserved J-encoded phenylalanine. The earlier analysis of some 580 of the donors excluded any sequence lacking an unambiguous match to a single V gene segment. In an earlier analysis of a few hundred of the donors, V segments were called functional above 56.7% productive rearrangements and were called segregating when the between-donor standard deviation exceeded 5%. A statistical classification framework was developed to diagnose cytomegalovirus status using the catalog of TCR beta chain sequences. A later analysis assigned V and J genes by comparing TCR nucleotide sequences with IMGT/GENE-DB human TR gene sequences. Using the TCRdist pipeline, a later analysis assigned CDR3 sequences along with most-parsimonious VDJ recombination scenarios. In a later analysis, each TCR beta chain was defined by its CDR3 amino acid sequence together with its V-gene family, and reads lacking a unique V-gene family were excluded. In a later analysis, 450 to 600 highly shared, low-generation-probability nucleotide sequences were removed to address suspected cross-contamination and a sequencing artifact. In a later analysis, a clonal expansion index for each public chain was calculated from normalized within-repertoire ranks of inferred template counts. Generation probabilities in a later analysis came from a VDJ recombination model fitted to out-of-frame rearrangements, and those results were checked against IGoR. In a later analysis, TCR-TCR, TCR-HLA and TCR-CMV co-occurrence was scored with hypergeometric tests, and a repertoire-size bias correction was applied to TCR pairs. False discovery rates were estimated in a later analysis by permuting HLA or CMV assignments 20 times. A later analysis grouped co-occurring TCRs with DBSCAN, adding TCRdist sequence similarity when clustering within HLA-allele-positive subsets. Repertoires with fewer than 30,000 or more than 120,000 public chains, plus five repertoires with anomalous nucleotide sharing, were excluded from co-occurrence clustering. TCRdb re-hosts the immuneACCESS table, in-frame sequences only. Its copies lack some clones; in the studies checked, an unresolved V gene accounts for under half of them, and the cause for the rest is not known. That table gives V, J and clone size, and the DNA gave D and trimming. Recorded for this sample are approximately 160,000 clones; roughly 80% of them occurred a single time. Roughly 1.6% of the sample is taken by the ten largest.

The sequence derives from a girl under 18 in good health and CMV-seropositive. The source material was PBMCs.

In nucleotide form, the sequence is TGTGCCAGCAGGGACTACTTCTACAATGAGCAGTTCTTC. This is translated as CASRDYFYNEQFF. The chain links TRBV2 with TRBJ2-1, and the D gene may be TRBD2, 6 bases matching. CDR1 and CDR2 are read off the germline V gene as SNHLY and FYNNEI. The CDR3 sequence holds 13 residues, the cysteine and phenylalanine included. CDR3 DNA only is kept here, 39 bases in frame from base 1. The trim is 6 bases for V and 3 bases for J, with a gap of 9 bases between the germline ends. Outside the CDR3, residues come from the reference TRBV2 and TRBJ2-1 proteins, so the full variable domain is: EPEVTQTPSHQVTQMGQEVILRCVPISNHLYFYWYRQILGQKVEFLVSFYNNEISEKSEIFDDQFSVERPDGSNFTLKIRSTKLEDSAMYFCASRDYFYNEQFFGPGTRLTVL.